In this sample, the clone carrying this T cell receptor beta chain turned up a few times. Antigen unknown. Here immunoSEQ multiplex PCR was the method, and the copy in TCRdb shows in-frame clones only, minus some. The sample has about 83,000 clones; approximately 87% are singletons. The CDR3 covers 13 residues. With 6 bases clipped from V and 10 bases from J, the junction kept 9 bases outside the gene matches. This specimen comes from a study of T cell responses to AZD1222 COVID-19 vaccine. Study-wide results and caveats: White British donors predominated, females outnumbered males, and clonal diversity was possibly underestimated.

The specimen comprised peripheral blood, sampled on day 0 of MenACWY control vaccination. The TCR was taken from an adult in good health. This chain connects TRBV23-1 to TRBJ1-5, with 7 bases identical to TRBD1. TRBV23-1 is assigned to the ORF class and has an uncertain function. The CDR3 is CASRPRGADPQHF. The CDR3 nucleotides read TGCGCCAGCAGACCCAGGGGGGCCGACCCCCAGCATTTT.